The 32 T cell receptor beta chains given below trace back to one sample, sequenced in a study of blood T cell repertoires in COVID-19. Produced via immunoSEQ multiplex PCR; TCRdb's table is partial and in-frame only. The data contain a few hundred thousand clones, more than 85% of them singletons. Source material: peripheral blood. The receptors were sampled from a human donor in a cohort sampled during active COVID-19.

The J gene is TRBJ2-1, the V gene TRBV30; D unresolved. The length of the CDR3 is 16 residues. V lost 0 bases and J 6 bases, leaving 18 bases between the germline ends. The germline gives CDR1 GTSNPN, CDR2 SVGIG (reference sequence). CDR3 region: CAWSVPRSPPGNEQFF. The CDR3 nucleotides read TGTGCCTGGAGTGTACCGAGGAGTCCCCCCGGCAATGAGCAGTTCTTC.

The CDR3 loop is CARSFKAGYEQYF. CDR3 bases: TGTGCCAGAAGCTTCAAAGCTGGCTACGAGCAGTACTTC. The chain couples TRBV5-3 to TRBJ2-7; D is unresolved. TRBV5-3 is treated as an ORF (open reading frame) with a function not yet certain. The ends were cut back, 2 bases at V and 3 bases at J, with 9 bases in the middle. This CDR3 spans 13 amino acids.

The chain is built from TRBV12-3 or TRBV12-4 and TRBJ1-2; D is unclear. Trimming cost V 1 base and J 6 bases, with 9 bases left between them. This CDR3 is built from 13 residues. CDR3 in amino acids: CASSLDGENGYTF. CDR3 DNA sequence: TGTGCCAGCAGTTTAGACGGAGAGAATGGCTACACCTTC.

This clone was counted once. The genes are TRBV7-8 and TRBJ2-2; 10 bases line up with TRBD1. Germline V gives CDR1 SGHVS, CDR2 FQNEAQ. V gave up 5 bases and J gave up 1 base; unmatched junction bases: 4. The CDR3 extends over 16 amino acids. CDR3 sequence: CASSRRTGGNTGELFF. The CDR3 DNA reads TGTGCCAGCAGCCGACGGACAGGGGGGAACACCGGGGAGCTGTTTTTT.

V gene TRBV5-5 combines with J gene TRBJ2-7; weak D call: TRBD2 (5 bases). CDR3 length: 13 amino acids. Germline V gene lookup returns CDR1 SGHKS and CDR2 YYEKEE (reference sequence). V was trimmed by 4 bases and J by 2 bases, leaving 10 bases between them. The CDR3 DNA reads as TGTGCCAGCAGCACCGCGGGCGCCTACGAGCAGTACTTC. This encodes CASSTAGAYEQYF. The full variable domain, completed using reference TRBV5-5 and TRBJ2-7, is DAGVTQSPTHLIKTRGQQVTLRCSPISGHKSVSWYQQVLGQGPQFIFQYYEKEERGRGNFPDRFSARQFPNYSSELNVNALLLGDSALYLCASSTAGAYEQYFGPGTRLTVT.

Concerning this clone: Other DNA variants within this sample encode the same CDR3. This chain joins TRBV2 and TRBJ2-1, with 9 bases lining up with TRBD2. This CDR3 is built from 15 residues. Trimming cost V 6 bases and J 0 bases; bases outside gene matches: 3. Germline loops: CDR1 SNHLY, CDR2 FYNNEI. The CDR3 sequence is CASSFSGGSYNEQFF. The CDR3 nucleotides are TGTGCCAGCAGCTTTAGCGGGGGCTCCTACAATGAGCAGTTCTTC. Looking up the rest from reference TRBV2 and TRBJ2-1 gives the full variable domain: EPEVTQTPSHQVTQMGQEVILRCVPISNHLYFYWYRQILGQKVEFLVSFYNNEISEKSEIFDDQFSVERPDGSNFTLKIRSTKLEDSAMYFCASSFSGGSYNEQFFGPGTRLTVL.

This chain uses TRBV6-6 with TRBJ1-1, with D uncertain. CDR3 length: 12 amino acids. The germline V gene encodes CDR1 MNHNY and CDR2 SVGAGI (reference sequence). The V end lost 0 bases, the J end lost 8 bases, and 7 bases lay between the germline ends. CDR3 nucleotides: TGTGCCAGCAGTTACTCGAGAGGAGAAGCTTTCTTT. Protein sequence: CASSYSRGEAFF.

This clone was counted at least ten times. The J gene is TRBJ2-1, the V gene TRBV7-2; 10 bases map to TRBD2. CDR1 is SGHTA, CDR2 FQGNSA, per germline. Losses at the gene ends were 4 bases for V and 0 bases for J; bases not matched to a gene: 3. The CDR3 spans 16 residues. The CDR3 region is CASSWSSGGSYNEQFF. CDR3 DNA sequence: TGTGCCAGCAGCTGGTCTAGCGGGGGCTCCTACAATGAGCAGTTCTTC.

This chain uses TRBV24-1 with TRBJ2-1, with a possible D match to TRBD2 (6 bases). Germline V CDR1 and CDR2: KGHDR, SFDVKD. The CDR3 has 20 residues. Deletions cut 0 bases from V and 0 bases from J, with 20 bases between. The CDR3 region has the DNA TGTGCCACCAGTGATTTGGGGGCAGGGAGGTTGGGGAGCTCCTACAATGAGCAGTTCTTC. It is translated as CATSDLGAGRLGSSYNEQFF.

This sequence joins TRBV6-1 and TRBJ1-4; D perhaps matches TRBD1 (6 bases). Germline loops: CDR1 MNHNS, CDR2 SASEGT. V dropped 1 base and J dropped 8 bases, with 14 bases sitting between them. There are 15 residues in the CDR3. The CDR3 region is CASSEEVRGAEKLFF. CDR3 nucleotides: TGTGCCAGCAGTGAAGAGGTACGGGGGGCGGAAAAACTGTTTTTT.

This rearrangement joins TRBV3-1 (or the pseudogene TRBV3-2) to TRBJ2-5; D is possibly TRBD2 (7 bases). Germline V gives CDR1 LGHDT, CDR2 YNNKEL (reference sequence). The CDR3 is made up of 14 amino acids. V was clipped by 2 bases and J by 5 bases, with 12 bases between them. The CDR3 bases are TGTGCCAGCAGCCAACGGGGGGCCGGGGAGACCCAGTACTTC. This gives the protein CASSQRGAGETQYF.

The chain couples TRBV10-3 to TRBJ1-2; D not certain. This CDR3 comprises 13 residues. Germline lookup yields CDR1 ENHRY and CDR2 SYGVKD. Between the trimmed V and J ends, which lost 6 bases and 3 bases, there was a span of 11 bases. CDR3 sequence: CAISGHSDYGYTF. DNA of the CDR3: TGTGCCATCAGCGGGCATAGCGACTATGGCTACACCTTC.

The CDR3 sequence: CGYGRGHEQYF. CDR3 bases: TGTGGGTATGGCAGGGGGCACGAGCAGTACTTC. The V and J genes are TRBV30 and TRBJ2-7, with TRBD1 matching 8 bases. The CDR3 is 11 amino acids. The germline V gene has CDR1 GTSNPN and CDR2 SVGIG (reference sequence).

This clone has more than one count but fewer than ten. J is TRBJ2-7 and V is TRBV21-1; whether TRBD2, the table's D call, matches the DNA was not checked. TRBV21-1 is assigned pseudogene status. CDR3 length: 22 amino acids. The CDR3 loop reads CASSKDVLAGGPLTRVGYEQYF. CDR3 coding DNA: TGTGCCAGCAGCAAAGACGTACTAGCGGGAGGGCCCCTGACTCGTGTGGGCTACGAGCAGTACTTC.

The chain joins TRBV7-8 to TRBJ2-7, with D perhaps matching TRBD2 (6 bases). Trimming removed 5 bases at V and 4 bases at J, with 9 bases between. Looked up from germline, CDR1 is SGHVS and CDR2 is FQNEAQ. The CDR3 totals 12 residues. This chain's CDR3 is CASSILAYEQYF. CDR3 nucleotide sequence: TGTGCCAGCAGCATACTAGCTTACGAGCAGTACTTC.

The genes are TRBV10-1 and TRBJ1-1; 7 bases match TRBD1. This CDR3 is built from 15 residues. The V segment lost 7 bases and the J segment 0 bases; nucleotides outside the gene matches: 8. The germline CDR1 and CDR2 sequences are WNHNN and SYGVQD (reference sequence). The CDR3 DNA follows: TGCGCCAGCACCCTCCGACAGGGTCTGAACACTGAAGCTTTCTTT. It specifies CASTLRQGLNTEAFF.

This clone was seen only once. This same CDR3 is encoded by further DNA sequences in the sample. The chain is built from TRBV11-3 and TRBJ1-3; D is possibly TRBD1 (5 bases). Trimming took 5 bases from V and 1 from J, leaving 6 bases between them. The germline CDR1 and CDR2 sequences are SGHNT and YENEEA. The CDR3 runs to 13 residues. CDR3: CASSGGSGNTIYF. Here the CDR3 DNA reads TGTGCCAGCAGCGGGGGGTCTGGAAACACCATATATTTT.

The genes are TRBV15 and TRBJ1-2; 7 bases map to TRBD1. Germline V lookup: CDR1 LNHNV, CDR2 YYDKDF (reference sequence). The CDR3 has 15 residues. J lost 7 bases, V lost 1 base, and 9 bases had no gene match. The CDR3 nucleotides are TGTGCCACCAGCAGAGGGCCGGCGAGGGGGCTTGGCTACACCTTC. Translated: CATSRGPARGLGYTF.

This chain joins TRBV11-3 and TRBJ2-1, with D possibly TRBD2 on 5 matching bases. Germline V lookup: CDR1 SGHNT, CDR2 YENEEA. The V and J ends lost 4 bases and 5 bases respectively, with 12 bases between them. The CDR3 consists of 14 residues. The DNA of the CDR3 is TGTGCCAGCAGCTCAACACTAGGGAACAATGAGCAGTTCTTC. Translation gives CASSSTLGNNEQFF.

This clone was observed a single time. The chain uses TRBV5-8 and TRBJ1-2, with 11 positions matching TRBD1. The V gene's germline CDR1 is SGHTS and CDR2 YDEGEE. CDR3 size: 15 residues. Germline trimming cut 2 bases from V and 8 bases from J; bases unmatched to any gene: 8. The CDR3 spells CASSFMDRGLGGYTF. CDR3 nucleotide sequence: TGTGCCAGCAGCTTTATGGACAGGGGGCTGGGCGGCTACACCTTC.

V usage is TRBV2 and J usage is TRBJ2-5; D gene uncertain. The V end lost 2 bases, the J end lost 6 bases, and 10 bases lay between the germline ends. The CDR3 consists of 13 residues. Germline CDR1 and CDR2: SNHLY and FYNNEI. The CDR3 DNA sequence: TGTGCCAGCAGTGAAATGGCTGATAAGACCCAGTACTTC. Translation gives CASSEMADKTQYF.

The chain recombines TRBV10-3 with TRBJ1-3; no reliable D call. The CDR3 extends over 14 amino acids. The V end was cut by 2 bases, the J end by 8 bases, with 13 bases between. Germline values: CDR1 ENHRY, CDR2 SYGVKD. As DNA, the CDR3 is TGTGCCATCAGTGAGGCTGGCACGGAGGACACCATATATTTT. This encodes CAISEAGTEDTIYF.

This clone has only one observation. The rearrangement links TRBV12-3 or TRBV12-4 to TRBJ1-1; 7 nucleotides line up with TRBD1. Trimming cost V 5 bases and J 8 bases; bases outside gene matches: 5. The CDR3 is 12 residues long. The CDR3 region is CASSLTGVEAFF. The DNA of the CDR3 is TGTGCCAGCAGTCTAACAGGGGTCGAAGCTTTCTTT.

The rearrangement links TRBV28 to TRBJ2-3; 9 bases line up with TRBD2. The ends lost 6 bases at V and 7 bases at J; junction bases unmatched: 11. Germline CDR1 and CDR2: MDHEN and SYDVKM. CDR3 length: 15 amino acids. The CDR3 loop reads CASSRIAGDHNTQYF. The CDR3 DNA follows: TGTGCCAGCAGCCGGATAGCGGGGGACCACAATACGCAGTATTTT.

J is TRBJ2-7 and V is TRBV6-1; D is possibly TRBD2 (5 bases). The CDR3 runs 14 residues. The germline V gene has CDR1 MNHNS and CDR2 SASEGT. Deletions cut 2 bases from V and 0 bases from J, with 8 bases between. CDR3 DNA sequence: TGTGCCAGCAGTGAACGTCGGGACTCCTACGAGCAGTACTTC. Its protein is CASSERRDSYEQYF.

V gene TRBV3-1 (or the pseudogene TRBV3-2) combines with J gene TRBJ2-5; 8 bases match TRBD2. The CDR3 sequence is 16 residues long. J lost 5 bases, V lost 1 base, and 9 bases had no gene match. Germline CDR1 and CDR2: LGHDT and YNNKEL (reference sequence). The DNA of the CDR3 is TGTGCCAGCAGCCAAGTGGGACTAGGTGAAGTCGAGACCCAGTACTTC. Translated: CASSQVGLGEVETQYF.

The chain uses TRBV28 and TRBJ2-5; TRBD2 is a possible D gene (6 bases). Germline loops: CDR1 MDHEN, CDR2 SYDVKM. V was trimmed by 7 bases and J by 5 bases, leaving 23 bases between them. CDR3 length: 16 amino acids. The CDR3 DNA follows: TGTGCCAGCACCTTTCAGTCGACCCAGGAGGGGGAGACCCAGTACTTC. Protein: CASTFQSTQEGETQYF.

As DNA, the CDR3 is TGCGCCAGCGGACGGGGGGGTCTGAACACTGAAGCTTTCTTT. Amino acid sequence: CASGRGGLNTEAFF. The V gene is TRBV4-1, the J gene TRBJ1-1; tentatively, D is TRBD1 (5 bases). The ends were cut back, 8 bases at V and 0 bases at J, with 13 bases in the middle. The CDR3 extends over 14 amino acids. Per the germline V gene, CDR1 is MGHRA and CDR2 is YSYEKL.

In regard to this clone: Other DNA sequences from this sample encode an identical CDR3 as well. The chain combines TRBV19 with TRBJ2-7; D is possibly TRBD2 (6 bases). Per the germline V gene, CDR1 is LNHDA and CDR2 is SQIVND (reference sequence). CDR3 length: 14 residues. V shed 1 base and J shed 0 bases, with 7 bases lying between them. The CDR3 here is CASSIAGSSYEQYF. CDR3 nucleotides: TGTGCCAGTAGTATAGCCGGGAGCTCCTACGAGCAGTACTTC. The whole variable domain, filled in from reference TRBV19 and TRBJ2-7, reads DGGITQSPKYLFRKEGQNVTLSCEQNLNHDAMYWYRQDPGQGLRLIYYSQIVNDFQKGDIAEGYSVSREKKESFPLTVTSAQKNPTAFYLCASSIAGSSYEQYFGPGTRLTVT.

J is TRBJ2-2 and V is TRBV7-9; D not resolved. Per germline, CDR1 SEHNR and CDR2 FQNEAQ (reference sequence). CDR3 length equals 15 residues. The V and J ends lost 6 bases and 3 bases respectively, with 14 bases between them. CDR3 bases: TGTGCCAGCAGATTACACATTCCTGACACCGGGGAGCTGTTTTTT. This sequence encodes CASRLHIPDTGELFF. The whole variable domain, filled in from reference TRBV7-9 and TRBJ2-2, reads DTGVSQNPRHKITKRGQNVTFRCDPISEHNRLYWYRQTLGQGPEFLTYFQNEAQLEKSRLLSDRFSAERPKGSFSTLEIQRTEQGDSAMYLCASRLHIPDTGELFFGEGSRLTVL.

This clone was detected once. This sequence joins TRBV18 and TRBJ2-2; no clear D. Germline V CDR1 and CDR2: KGHSH, LQKENI. This CDR3 is 16 amino acids long. Trimming removed 6 bases at V and 0 bases at J, with 14 bases between. DNA of the CDR3: TGTGCCAGCTCTCCGCTACCTCCCGCGAACACCGGGGAGCTGTTTTTT. It yields the protein CASSPLPPANTGELFF.

This clone is a singleton in its sample. The chain links TRBV7-9 to TRBJ1-1; 8 bases are a match to TRBD1. The CDR3 runs 17 residues. Germline V gene lookup returns CDR1 SEHNR and CDR2 FQNEAQ (reference sequence). Trimming at V came to 1 base and at J to 4 bases, leaving 11 bases not matched to a gene. The CDR3 is CASSLEMGGQGGTEAFF. CDR3 coding DNA: TGTGCCAGCAGCTTAGAGATGGGCGGACAGGGCGGCACTGAAGCTTTCTTT.